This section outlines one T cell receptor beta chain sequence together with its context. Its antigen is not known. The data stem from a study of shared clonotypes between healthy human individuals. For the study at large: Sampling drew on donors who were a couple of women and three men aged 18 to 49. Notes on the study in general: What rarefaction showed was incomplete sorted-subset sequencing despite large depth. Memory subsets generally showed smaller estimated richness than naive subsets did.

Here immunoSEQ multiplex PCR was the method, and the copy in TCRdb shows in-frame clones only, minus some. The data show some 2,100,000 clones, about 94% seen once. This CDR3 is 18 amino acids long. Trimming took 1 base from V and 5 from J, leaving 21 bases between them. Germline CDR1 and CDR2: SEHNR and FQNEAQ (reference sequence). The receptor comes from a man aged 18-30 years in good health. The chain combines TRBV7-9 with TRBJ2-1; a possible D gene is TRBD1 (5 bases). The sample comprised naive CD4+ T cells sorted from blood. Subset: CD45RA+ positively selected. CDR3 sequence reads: CASSLEPFTGPTDNEQFF. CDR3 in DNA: TGTGCCAGCAGCTTAGAGCCCTTTACAGGCCCAACTGACAATGAGCAGTTCTTC.